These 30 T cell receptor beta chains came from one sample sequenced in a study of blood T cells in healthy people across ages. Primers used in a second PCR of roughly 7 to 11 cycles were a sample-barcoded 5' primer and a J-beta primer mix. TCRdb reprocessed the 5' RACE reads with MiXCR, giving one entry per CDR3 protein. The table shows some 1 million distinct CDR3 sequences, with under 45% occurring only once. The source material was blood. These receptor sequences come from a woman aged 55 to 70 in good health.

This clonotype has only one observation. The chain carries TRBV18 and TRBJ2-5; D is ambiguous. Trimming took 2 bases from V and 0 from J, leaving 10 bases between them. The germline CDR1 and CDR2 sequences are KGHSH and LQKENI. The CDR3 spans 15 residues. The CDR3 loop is CASSPENLYQETQYF. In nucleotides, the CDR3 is TGTGCCAGCTCACCAGAGAACCTATACCAAGAGACCCAGTACTTC.

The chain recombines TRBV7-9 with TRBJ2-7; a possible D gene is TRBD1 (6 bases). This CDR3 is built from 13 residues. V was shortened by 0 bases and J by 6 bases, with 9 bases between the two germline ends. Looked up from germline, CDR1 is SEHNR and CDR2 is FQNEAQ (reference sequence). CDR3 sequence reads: CASSLAHRAEQYF. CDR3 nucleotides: TGTGCCAGCAGCTTAGCCCACAGGGCCGAGCAGTACTTC.

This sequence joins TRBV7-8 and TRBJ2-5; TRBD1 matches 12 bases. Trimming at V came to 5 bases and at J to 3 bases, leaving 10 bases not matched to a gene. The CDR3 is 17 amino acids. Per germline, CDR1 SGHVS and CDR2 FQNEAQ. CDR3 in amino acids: CASSPGTGGAREETQYF. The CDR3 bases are TGTGCCAGCAGCCCCGGGACAGGGGGCGCCAGGGAAGAGACCCAGTACTTC.

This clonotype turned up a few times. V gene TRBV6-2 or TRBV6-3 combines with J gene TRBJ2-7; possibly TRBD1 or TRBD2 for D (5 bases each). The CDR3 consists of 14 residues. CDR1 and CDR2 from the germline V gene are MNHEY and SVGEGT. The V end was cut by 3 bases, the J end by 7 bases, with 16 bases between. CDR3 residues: CASSYGTIIREQYF. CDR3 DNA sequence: TGTGCCAGCAGTTATGGGACCATAATTCGGGAGCAGTACTTC.

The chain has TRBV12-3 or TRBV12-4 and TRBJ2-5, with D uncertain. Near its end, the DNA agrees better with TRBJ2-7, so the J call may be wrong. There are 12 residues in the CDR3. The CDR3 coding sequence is TGTGCCAGCAGTTCTGGGGTTGACGAGCAGTACTTC. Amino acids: CASSSGVDEQYF.

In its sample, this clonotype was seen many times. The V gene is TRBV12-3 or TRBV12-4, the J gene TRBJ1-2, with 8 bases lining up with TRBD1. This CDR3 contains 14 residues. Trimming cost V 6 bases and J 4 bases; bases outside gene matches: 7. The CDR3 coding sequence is TGTGCCAGCAGCCCCCGGGACAGGAGCTATGGCTACACCTTC. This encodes CASSPRDRSYGYTF.

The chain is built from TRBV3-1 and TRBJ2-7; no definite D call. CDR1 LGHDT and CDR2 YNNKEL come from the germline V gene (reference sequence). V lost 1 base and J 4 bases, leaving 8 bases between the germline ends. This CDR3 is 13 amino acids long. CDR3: CASSQGSLYEQYF. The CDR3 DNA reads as TGTGCCAGCAGCCAAGGATCCCTGTACGAGCAGTACTTC.

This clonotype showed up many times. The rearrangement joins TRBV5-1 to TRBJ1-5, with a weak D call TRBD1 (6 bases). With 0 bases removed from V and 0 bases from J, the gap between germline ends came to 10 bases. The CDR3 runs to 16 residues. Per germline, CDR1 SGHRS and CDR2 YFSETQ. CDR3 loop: CASSLAGGDSNQPQHF. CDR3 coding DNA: TGCGCCAGCAGCTTGGCCGGGGGCGATAGCAATCAGCCCCAGCATTTT.

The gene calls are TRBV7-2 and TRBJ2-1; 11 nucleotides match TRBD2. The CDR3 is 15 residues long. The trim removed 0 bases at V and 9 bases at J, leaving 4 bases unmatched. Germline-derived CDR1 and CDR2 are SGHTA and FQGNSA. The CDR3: CASSLALAGVAEQFF. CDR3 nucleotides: TGTGCCAGCAGCTTAGCACTAGCGGGAGTTGCTGAGCAGTTCTTC.

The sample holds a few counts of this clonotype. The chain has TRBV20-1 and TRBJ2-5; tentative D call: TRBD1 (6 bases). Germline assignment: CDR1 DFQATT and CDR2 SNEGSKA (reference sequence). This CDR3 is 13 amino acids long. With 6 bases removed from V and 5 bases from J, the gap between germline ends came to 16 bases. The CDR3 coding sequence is TGCAGTGCGCCCCCGGACAGACGGGAGACCCAGTACTTC. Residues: CSAPPDRRETQYF.

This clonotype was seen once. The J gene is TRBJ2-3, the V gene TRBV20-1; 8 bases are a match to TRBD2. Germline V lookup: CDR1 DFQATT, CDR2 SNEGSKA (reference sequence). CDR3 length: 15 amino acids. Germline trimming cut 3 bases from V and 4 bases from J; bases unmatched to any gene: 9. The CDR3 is CSARGAGGRADTQYF. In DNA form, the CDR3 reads TGCAGTGCTAGGGGCGCGGGAGGAAGGGCAGATACGCAGTATTTT.

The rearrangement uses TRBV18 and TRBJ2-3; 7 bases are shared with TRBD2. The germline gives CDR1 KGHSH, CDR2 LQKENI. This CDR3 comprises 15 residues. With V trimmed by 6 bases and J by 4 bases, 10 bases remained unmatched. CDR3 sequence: CASSPRSSGADTQYF. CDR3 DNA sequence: TGTGCCAGCTCCCCCCGCTCTAGCGGTGCAGATACGCAGTATTTT.

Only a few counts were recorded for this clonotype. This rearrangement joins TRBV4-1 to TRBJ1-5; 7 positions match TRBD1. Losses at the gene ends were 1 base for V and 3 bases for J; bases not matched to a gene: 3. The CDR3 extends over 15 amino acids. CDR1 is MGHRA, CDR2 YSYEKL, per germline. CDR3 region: CASSQVDRDNQPQHF. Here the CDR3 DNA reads TGCGCCAGCAGCCAAGTCGACAGGGACAATCAGCCCCAGCATTTT.

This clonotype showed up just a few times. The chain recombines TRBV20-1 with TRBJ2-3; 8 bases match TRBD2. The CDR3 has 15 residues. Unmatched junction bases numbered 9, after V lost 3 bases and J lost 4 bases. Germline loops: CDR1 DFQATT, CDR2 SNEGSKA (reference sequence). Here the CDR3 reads CSASDGREGPDTQYF. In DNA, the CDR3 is TGCAGTGCTAGTGACGGGAGGGAGGGCCCAGATACGCAGTATTTT.

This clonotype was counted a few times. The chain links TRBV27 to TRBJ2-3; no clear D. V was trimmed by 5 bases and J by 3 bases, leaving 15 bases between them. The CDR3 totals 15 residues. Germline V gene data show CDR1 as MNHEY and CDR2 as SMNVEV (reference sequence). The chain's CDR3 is CASSGLGTSTDTQYF. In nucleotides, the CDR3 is TGTGCCAGCAGTGGTCTCGGCACGTCGACAGATACGCAGTATTTT.

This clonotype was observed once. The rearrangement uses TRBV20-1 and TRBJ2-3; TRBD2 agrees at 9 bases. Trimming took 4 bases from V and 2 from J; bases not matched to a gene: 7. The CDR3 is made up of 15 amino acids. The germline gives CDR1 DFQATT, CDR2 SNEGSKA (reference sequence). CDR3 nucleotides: TGCAGTGCTATAACCGGGACTAGCCCCACAGATACGCAGTATTTT. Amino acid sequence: CSAITGTSPTDTQYF.

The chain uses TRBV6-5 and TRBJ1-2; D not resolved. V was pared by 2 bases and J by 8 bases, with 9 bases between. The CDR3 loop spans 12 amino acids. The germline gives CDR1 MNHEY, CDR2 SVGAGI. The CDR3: CASSYMDGGYTF. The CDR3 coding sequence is TGTGCCAGCAGTTACATGGACGGCGGCTACACCTTC.

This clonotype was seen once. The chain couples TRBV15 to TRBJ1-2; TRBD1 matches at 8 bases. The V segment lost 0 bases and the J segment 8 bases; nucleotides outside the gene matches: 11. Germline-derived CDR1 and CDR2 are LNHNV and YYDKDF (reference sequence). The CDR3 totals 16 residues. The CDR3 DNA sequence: TGTGCCACCAGCAGAGACCAGGGGGCGCAGTTGAAGGGCTACACCTTC. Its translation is CATSRDQGAQLKGYTF.

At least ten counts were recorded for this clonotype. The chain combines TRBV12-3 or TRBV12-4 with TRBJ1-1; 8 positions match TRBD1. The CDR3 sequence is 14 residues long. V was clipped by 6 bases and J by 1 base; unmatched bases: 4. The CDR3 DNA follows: TGTGCCAGCAGCCTCCAGGGGGCGAACACTGAAGCTTTCTTT. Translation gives CASSLQGANTEAFF.

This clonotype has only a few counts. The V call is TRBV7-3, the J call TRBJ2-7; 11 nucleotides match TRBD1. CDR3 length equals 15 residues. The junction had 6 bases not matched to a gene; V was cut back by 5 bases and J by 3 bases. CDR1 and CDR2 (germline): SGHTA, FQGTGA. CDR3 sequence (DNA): TGTGCCAGCAGCATCGGGACAGGGGGTAACTACGAGCAGTACTTC. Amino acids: CASSIGTGGNYEQYF.

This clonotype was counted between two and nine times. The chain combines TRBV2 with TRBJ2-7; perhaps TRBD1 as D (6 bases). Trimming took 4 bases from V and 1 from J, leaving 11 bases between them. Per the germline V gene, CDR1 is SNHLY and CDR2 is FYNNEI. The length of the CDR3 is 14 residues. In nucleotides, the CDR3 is TGTGCCAGCAGTGCGAGACAGGTTTCCTACGAGCAGTACTTC. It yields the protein CASSARQVSYEQYF.

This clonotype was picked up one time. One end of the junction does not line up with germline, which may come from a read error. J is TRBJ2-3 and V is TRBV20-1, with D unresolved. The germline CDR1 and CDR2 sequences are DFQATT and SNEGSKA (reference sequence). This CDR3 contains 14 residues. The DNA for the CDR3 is TGCGGTGCTAGAGATGTCCAGCACACAGATACGCAGTATTTT. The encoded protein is CGARDVQHTDTQYF.

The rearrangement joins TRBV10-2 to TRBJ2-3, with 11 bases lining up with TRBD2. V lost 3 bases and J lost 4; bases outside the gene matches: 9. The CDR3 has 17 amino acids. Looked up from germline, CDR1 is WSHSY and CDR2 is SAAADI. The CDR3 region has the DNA TGCGCCAGCAGTGAAGTAAGGCTAGCGGGAGGTCCAGATACGCAGTATTTT. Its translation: CASSEVRLAGGPDTQYF.

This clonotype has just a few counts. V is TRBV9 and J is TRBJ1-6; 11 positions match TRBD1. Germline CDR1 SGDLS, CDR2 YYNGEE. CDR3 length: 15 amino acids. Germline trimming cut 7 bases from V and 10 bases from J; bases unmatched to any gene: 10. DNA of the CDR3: TGTGCCAGCCGGGAGGGACAGGGGGTCGAATCACCCCTCCACTTT. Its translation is CASREGQGVESPLHF.

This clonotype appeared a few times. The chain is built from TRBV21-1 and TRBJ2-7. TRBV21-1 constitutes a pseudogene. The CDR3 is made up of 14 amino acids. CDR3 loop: CASSKKKDGTVGYF. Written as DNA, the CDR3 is TGTGCCAGCAGCAAAAAGAAGGACGGTACCGTGGGGTACTTC.

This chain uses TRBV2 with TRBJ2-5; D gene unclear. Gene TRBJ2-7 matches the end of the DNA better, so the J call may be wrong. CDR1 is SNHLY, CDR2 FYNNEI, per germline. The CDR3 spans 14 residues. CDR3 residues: CASALSTNSYEQYF. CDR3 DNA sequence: TGTGCCAGCGCCCTGAGCACAAACTCCTACGAGCAGTACTTC.

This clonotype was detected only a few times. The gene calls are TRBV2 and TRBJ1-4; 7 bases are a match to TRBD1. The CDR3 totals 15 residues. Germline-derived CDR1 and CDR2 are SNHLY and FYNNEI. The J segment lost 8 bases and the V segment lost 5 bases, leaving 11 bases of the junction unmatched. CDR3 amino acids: CASSPWTGRREKLFF. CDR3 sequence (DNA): TGTGCCAGCAGTCCCTGGACAGGCCGACGCGAAAAACTGTTTTTT.

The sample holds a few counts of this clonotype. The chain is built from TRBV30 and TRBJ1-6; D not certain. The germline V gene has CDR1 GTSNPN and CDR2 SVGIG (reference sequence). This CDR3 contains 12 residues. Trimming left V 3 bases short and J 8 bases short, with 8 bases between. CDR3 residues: CAWSQRDSPLHF. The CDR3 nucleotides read TGTGCCTGGAGCCAGAGGGATTCACCCCTCCACTTT.

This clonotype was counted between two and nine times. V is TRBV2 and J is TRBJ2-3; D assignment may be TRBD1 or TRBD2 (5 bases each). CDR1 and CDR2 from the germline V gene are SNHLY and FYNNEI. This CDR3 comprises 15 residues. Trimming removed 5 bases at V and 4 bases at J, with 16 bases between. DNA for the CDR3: TGTGCCAGCAGTCCCGGGGCTCCCTCCGCAGATACGCAGTATTTT. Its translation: CASSPGAPSADTQYF.

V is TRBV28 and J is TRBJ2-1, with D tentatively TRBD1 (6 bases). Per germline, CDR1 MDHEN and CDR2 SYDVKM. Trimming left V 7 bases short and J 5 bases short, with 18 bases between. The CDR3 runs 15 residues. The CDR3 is CASITIGQKDNEQFF. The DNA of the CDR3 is TGTGCCAGCATCACGATCGGACAGAAAGACAATGAGCAGTTCTTC.